Each of the 15 T cell receptor beta chains below was sequenced from the same sample in a study of blood T cell repertoires in COVID-19. TCRdb's copy holds only in-frame clones and misses some; the assay was immunoSEQ multiplex PCR. The sample holds about 260,000 clones; more than 80% are singletons and the top ten take under 2.5%. What was sequenced was PBMCs or T cells enriched from blood (not recorded which). These receptors were taken from a woman in her late teens or twenties who had recovered from COVID-19.

This chain connects TRBV11-2 to TRBJ2-7; 9 bases line up with TRBD1. The CDR3 is made up of 14 amino acids. The germline V gene has CDR1 SGHAT and CDR2 FQNNGV. The V and J ends lost 5 bases and 6 bases, in that order; junction bases with no gene match: 8. Here the CDR3 reads CASSPGQGLSEQYF. The CDR3 nucleotides read TGTGCCAGCAGCCCGGGACAGGGACTGAGCGAGCAGTACTTC.

V is TRBV2 and J is TRBJ1-4, with TRBD1 matching over 11 bases. The CDR3 is made up of 15 amino acids. J lost 8 bases, V lost 5 bases, and 7 bases had no gene match. The V gene's germline CDR1 is SNHLY and CDR2 FYNNEI. The DNA of the CDR3 is TGTGCCAGCAGTTCCCCGGGACAGGGGGAAGAAAAACTGTTTTTT. Translating gives CASSSPGQGEEKLFF.

The chain joins TRBV6-5 to TRBJ1-1, with a tentative D call TRBD1 (6 bases). The CDR3 consists of 15 residues. Germline V CDR1 and CDR2: MNHEY, SVGAGI. V was pared by 5 bases and J by 1 base, with 14 bases between. CDR3 nucleotides: TGTGCCAGCAGTACCTCTGGACAGTCGAACACTGAAGCTTTCTTT. As protein: CASSTSGQSNTEAFF.

V and J are TRBV11-2 and TRBJ1-2; 7 nucleotides align to TRBD1. The junction had 12 bases not matched to a gene; V was cut back by 9 bases and J by 5 bases. The CDR3 is made up of 14 amino acids. Germline CDR1 SGHAT, CDR2 FQNNGV. CDR3 residues: CASSEARGNYGYTF. CDR3 sequence (DNA): TGTGCCAGTTCGGAGGCCAGGGGGAATTATGGCTACACCTTC.

The genes are TRBV5-1 and TRBJ2-5, with 7 bases that match TRBD1. The J segment lost 5 bases and the V segment lost 2 bases, leaving 12 bases of the junction unmatched. Per germline, CDR1 SGHRS and CDR2 YFSETQ. The CDR3 extends over 16 amino acids. CDR3 sequence: CASSFAARGLGETQYF. DNA for the CDR3: TGCGCCAGCAGCTTCGCGGCTAGGGGGCTTGGGGAGACCCAGTACTTC.

The chain has TRBV28 and TRBJ2-4, with a possible D match to TRBD2 (6 bases). This CDR3 region has 14 residues. Deletions cut 3 bases from V and 3 bases from J, with 9 bases between. The germline CDR1 and CDR2 sequences are MDHEN and SYDVKM. The CDR3 nucleotides read TGTGCCAGCAGTTTCCGGGGGAGCAAAAACATTCAGTACTTC. It translates to CASSFRGSKNIQYF.

The chain has TRBV9 and TRBJ2-2, with TRBD1 as a possible D gene (5 bases). Germline lookup yields CDR1 SGDLS and CDR2 YYNGEE. The CDR3 runs 13 residues. With 3 bases removed from V and 5 bases from J, the gap between germline ends came to 8 bases. The CDR3 DNA sequence: TGTGCCAGCAGCGATCAGGGAACCGGGGAGCTGTTTTTT. Protein sequence: CASSDQGTGELFF. The full variable domain, completed using reference TRBV9 and TRBJ2-2, is DSGVTQTPKHLITATGQRVTLRCSPRSGDLSVYWYQQSLDQGLQFLIQYYNGEERAKGNILERFSAQQFPDLHSELNLSSLELGDSALYFCASSDQGTGELFFGEGSRLTVL.

The V call is TRBV6-5, the J call TRBJ2-7; 12 bases match TRBD2. Per germline, CDR1 MNHEY and CDR2 SVGAGI. V shed 6 bases, J shed 7 bases, and the junction held 7 bases outside the gene matches. This CDR3 has 14 residues. CDR3 loop: CASRASGGAGEQYF. Written as DNA, the CDR3 is TGTGCCAGCAGGGCTAGCGGGGGGGCCGGGGAGCAGTACTTC.

The chain links TRBV7-8 to TRBJ1-2, with TRBD1 matching over 9 bases. The CDR3 runs 13 residues. The J segment lost 9 bases and the V segment lost 4 bases, leaving 6 bases of the junction unmatched. CDR1 is SGHVS and CDR2 is FQNEAQ in the germline V gene. The CDR3 DNA sequence: TGTGCCAGCAGCTCAACAGGGGGCTTAAGCTACACCTTC. Protein product: CASSSTGGLSYTF.

The CDR3 DNA is TGTGCCAGAACCCCCAGGGGCCGCACTGAAGCTTTCTTT. This encodes CARTPRGRTEAFF. The chain has TRBV19 and TRBJ1-1; a possible D gene is TRBD1 (6 bases). Trimming took off 9 bases at V and 4 bases at J, with 15 bases between the two ends. Germline V gene sequence: CDR1 LNHDA, CDR2 SQIVND (reference sequence). CDR3 length: 13 residues.

J is TRBJ1-1 and V is TRBV29-1, with 8 bases matching TRBD1. Germline V CDR1 and CDR2: SQVTM, ANQGSEA. The CDR3 consists of 15 residues. Trimming at V came to 6 bases and at J to 4 bases, leaving 13 bases not matched to a gene. This chain's CDR3 is CSVTPSGGWVTEAFF. The CDR3 nucleotides read TGCAGCGTCACCCCCTCAGGGGGCTGGGTCACTGAAGCTTTCTTT.

A word on this clone: Other DNA variants within this sample encode the same CDR3. The chain is built from TRBV28 and TRBJ1-3; D remains unclear. Germline V gene lookup returns CDR1 MDHEN and CDR2 SYDVKM. Trimming pared 3 bases from V and 4 bases from J, leaving 7 bases between. CDR3 length equals 13 residues. The CDR3 coding sequence is TGTGCCAGCAGTTTGGCGGGAGGAAACACCATATATTTT. Residues: CASSLAGGNTIYF. The entire variable domain, with the rest obtained from reference TRBV28 and TRBJ1-3, is as follows: DVKVTQSSRYLVKRTGEKVFLECVQDMDHENMFWYRQDPGLGLRLIYFSYDVKMKEKGDIPEGYSVSREKKERFSLILESASTNQTSMYLCASSLAGGNTIYFGEGSWLTVV.

The rearrangement uses TRBV18 and TRBJ1-1; no definite D call. V was trimmed by 3 bases and J by 1 base, leaving 12 bases between them. The germline CDR1 and CDR2 sequences are KGHSH and LQKENI. This CDR3 contains 15 residues. The CDR3: CASSPTKEGNTEAFF. CDR3 DNA sequence: TGTGCCAGCTCACCCACAAAGGAGGGGAACACTGAAGCTTTCTTT.

The chain couples TRBV2 to TRBJ2-1, with D possibly being TRBD1 (5 bases). Germline CDR1 SNHLY, CDR2 FYNNEI. This CDR3 has 13 residues. Trimming cost V 6 bases and J 9 bases, with 15 bases left between them. DNA of the CDR3: TGTGCCAGCAGGGCCTTAGGGGTCGGTGAGCAGTTCTTC. Translated, it gives CASRALGVGEQFF.

The genes are TRBV21-1 and TRBJ2-2; the table's D call TRBD1 went unverified against the DNA. TRBV21-1 is noted as a pseudogene. The CDR3 consists of 15 residues. CDR3 region: CASSFRVDRAGELFF. The CDR3, as DNA: TGTGCCAGCAGCTTCCGCGTGGACAGGGCCGGGGAGCTGTTTTTT.